The 24 T cell receptor beta chains presented below share a single source sample, sequenced in a study of blood T cells in healthy people across ages. The use of a sample-barcoded 5' primer and a J-beta primer mix characterized a second PCR of roughly 6 to 11 cycles. Using its own MiXCR run on the 5' RACE reads, TCRdb lists one record per CDR3 protein. The sample yields roughly 1.5 million distinct CDR3 sequences, under 55% seen once. Material for sequencing was blood. Source of these receptors: a woman under 30 in good health.

In this sample, this clonotype turned up a few times. The chain recombines TRBV6-5 with TRBJ2-7; no clear D gene. Trimming stripped 2 bases from V and 2 bases from J, with 16 bases between. The CDR3 runs 16 residues. Germline V CDR1 and CDR2: MNHEY, SVGAGI. CDR3 residues: CASSYGPSGYPYEQYF. CDR3 nucleotide sequence: TGTGCCAGCAGTTACGGCCCCTCCGGATACCCCTACGAGCAGTACTTC.

The rearrangement links TRBV4-3 to TRBJ1-2, with 9 bases lining up with TRBD1. Trimming removed 0 bases from V and 7 bases from J; junction bases left unmatched: 9. In germline, CDR1 is LGHNA, CDR2 YSLEER. The CDR3 consists of 16 residues. In DNA, the CDR3 is TGCGCCAGCAGCCAAGACCCCGGGACAGGGCGATTTGGCTACACCTTC. Its translation is CASSQDPGTGRFGYTF.

V is TRBV6-2 or TRBV6-3 and J is TRBJ2-1; no clear D. Germline values: CDR1 MNHEY, CDR2 SVGEGT. Deletions cut 6 bases from V and 3 bases from J, with 9 bases between. The CDR3 extends over 13 amino acids. The CDR3: CASRSTGYNEQFF. The CDR3 nucleotides read TGTGCCAGCAGGTCGACTGGCTACAATGAGCAGTTCTTC.

V usage is TRBV20-1 and J usage is TRBJ2-1; 9 bases fit TRBD2. The length of the CDR3 is 14 residues. The V gene end was trimmed by 6 bases and the J gene end by 4 bases; junction bases not matched to a gene: 7. Germline lookup yields CDR1 DFQATT and CDR2 SNEGSKA (reference sequence). The CDR3 loop is CSASSGSDYNEQFF. CDR3 in DNA: TGCAGTGCGAGTAGCGGGAGTGATTACAATGAGCAGTTCTTC.

This clonotype was counted only a few times. The rearrangement links TRBV29-1 to TRBJ1-2; TRBD1 aligns across 7 bases. The CDR3 length is 14 residues. V shed 6 bases, J shed 7 bases, and the junction held 14 bases outside the gene matches. Germline CDR1 reads SQVTM; CDR2 reads ANQGSEA. The CDR3 reads CSVRRGPREAGYTF. CDR3 sequence (DNA): TGCAGCGTCCGGAGGGGGCCCCGTGAAGCTGGCTACACCTTC.

This chain joins TRBV12-3 or TRBV12-4 and TRBJ2-7, with D unclear. This CDR3 region has 11 residues. The ends were cut back, 4 bases at V and 6 bases at J, with 7 bases in the middle. The CDR3 sequence: CASSSGCEQYF. The DNA for the CDR3 is TGTGCCAGCAGTTCTGGGTGCGAGCAGTACTTC.

The chain uses TRBV30 and TRBJ2-7, with TRBD2 as a possible D gene (6 bases). CDR1 is GTSNPN and CDR2 is SVGIG in the germline V gene (reference sequence). The CDR3 is made up of 14 amino acids. The V end was cut by 3 bases, the J end by 4 bases, with 16 bases between. As DNA, the CDR3 is TGTGCCTGGAGATCAAGCGGGCCGATTTACGAGCAGTACTTC. Amino acid sequence: CAWRSSGPIYEQYF.

In the case of this clonotype: The junction does not match germline at one end; this may be a read error. The V gene is TRBV7-2, the J gene TRBJ1-5; D gene uncertain. In germline, CDR1 is SGHTA, CDR2 FQGNSA. CDR3 length equals 15 residues. CDR3 in DNA: TGTGCCAGCAGCTTAGCTGGGTCGAGCAATCAGTCCCAGCATTTT. It translates to CASSLAGSSNQSQHF.

This chain links TRBV2 with TRBJ2-3; 12 nucleotides line up with TRBD2. The CDR3 is made up of 19 amino acids. V was clipped by 3 bases and J by 1 base; unmatched bases: 11. From germline, CDR1 is SNHLY and CDR2 FYNNEI. CDR3 coding DNA: TGTGCCAGCAGTGAGAGGCTAGCGGGGGGGCACCGCGGCACAGATACGCAGTATTTT. This sequence encodes CASSERLAGGHRGTDTQYF.

J is TRBJ2-2 and V is TRBV7-8; no clear D gene. The V gene's germline CDR1 is SGHVS and CDR2 FQNEAQ. V was shortened by 1 base and J by 8 bases, with 5 bases between the two germline ends. The CDR3 length is 12 residues. The CDR3 DNA reads TGTGCCAGCAGCTTAGTGGTTGGGGAGCTGTTTTTT. Translating gives CASSLVVGELFF.

The sample holds many counts of this clonotype. One end of the junction fails to match germline, which may point to a read error. This chain uses TRBV5-1 with TRBJ2-7; perhaps TRBD1 as D (6 bases). The CDR3 runs to 14 residues. Germline lookup yields CDR1 SGHRS and CDR2 YFSETQ. The CDR3 protein is CASSLLQGPYEQYF. Written as DNA, the CDR3 is TGTGCCAGCAGCTTACTACAGGGTCCCTACGAGCAGTACTTC.

V is TRBV6-2 or TRBV6-3 and J is TRBJ1-1, with unresolved D. V was shortened by 6 bases and J by 6 bases, with 17 bases between the two germline ends. The CDR3 extends over 14 amino acids. Germline V gene lookup returns CDR1 MNHEY and CDR2 SVGEGT. The CDR3 loop is CASRPRTWRPEAFF. CDR3 DNA: TGTGCCAGCAGACCTCGGACGTGGCGGCCTGAAGCTTTCTTT.

This clonotype showed up just a few times. The chain carries TRBV5-1 and TRBJ2-1, with TRBD1 as a possible D gene (6 bases). Germline lookup yields CDR1 SGHRS and CDR2 YFSETQ. CDR3 size: 15 residues. V was shortened by 4 bases and J by 4 bases, with 15 bases between the two germline ends. The CDR3 region has the DNA TGCGCCAGCAGCCTAACAGGGCCGGGGTACAATGAGCAGTTCTTC. Translated: CASSLTGPGYNEQFF.

This clonotype turned up a few times. The chain joins TRBV6-5 to TRBJ1-2; no definite D call. CDR1 MNHEY and CDR2 SVGAGI come from the germline V gene. V gave up 2 bases and J gave up 4 bases, with 8 bases separating them. This CDR3 region has 13 residues. The CDR3 DNA reads TGTGCCAGCAGTTACGGCAGGCTCTATGGCTACACCTTC. Its translation is CASSYGRLYGYTF.

The chain employs TRBV25-1 and TRBJ2-7; 7 positions match TRBD2. The germline gives CDR1 MGHDK, CDR2 SYGVNS. The CDR3 extends over 15 amino acids. V gave up 6 bases and J gave up 7 bases; unmatched junction bases: 15. The CDR3 DNA reads as TGTGCCAGCAGCCCCGGGGGGTTTGGCTACAATGAGCAGTACTTC. Amino acids: CASSPGGFGYNEQYF.

The V and J genes are TRBV15 and TRBJ1-2; no definite D call. The CDR3 contains 13 residues. V lost 1 base, J lost 4 bases, and 7 bases lay in between. Germline CDR1 LNHNV, CDR2 YYDKDF (reference sequence). CDR3 bases: TGTGCCACCAGCAGAGGAGATTCCTATGGCTACACCTTC. It translates to CATSRGDSYGYTF.

V gene TRBV20-1 combines with J gene TRBJ2-1, with TRBD2 identical over 11 bases. With 2 bases clipped from V and 9 bases from J, the junction kept 6 bases outside the gene matches. Germline V CDR1 and CDR2: DFQATT, SNEGSKA (reference sequence). The CDR3 length is 14 residues. As DNA, the CDR3 is TGCAGTGCTAGATACCTAGCGGGGGGACTTGAGCAGTTCTTC. It is translated as CSARYLAGGLEQFF.

The chain carries TRBV7-6 and TRBJ1-2, with D hard to call. The CDR3 totals 15 residues. Germline V lookup: CDR1 SGHVS, CDR2 FNYEAQ. V was pared by 6 bases and J by 2 bases, with 16 bases between. Here the CDR3 reads CASRDPRAVNYGYTF. CDR3 sequence (DNA): TGTGCCAGCAGAGACCCCCGTGCTGTGAACTATGGCTACACCTTC. Based on the CDR3 plus reference TRBV7-6 and TRBJ1-2, the full variable domain is GAGVSQSPRYKVTKRGQDVALRCDPISGHVSLYWYRQALGQGPEFLTYFNYEAQQDKSGLPNDRFSAERPEGSISTLTIQRTEQRDSAMYRCASRDPRAVNYGYTFGSGTRLTVV.

This clonotype was found many times. This chain uses TRBV10-3 with TRBJ2-1, with D unresolved. V was shortened by 4 bases and J by 7 bases, with 8 bases between the two germline ends. Germline values: CDR1 ENHRY, CDR2 SYGVKD. This CDR3 has 12 residues. The CDR3 DNA is TGTGCCATCAGTGGGACGTGGAATGAGCAGTTCTTC. It translates to CAISGTWNEQFF.

The chain carries TRBV20-1 and TRBJ2-3; tentative D call: TRBD1 (6 bases). Germline V CDR1 and CDR2: DFQATT, SNEGSKA (reference sequence). The CDR3 consists of 16 residues. Trimming took 0 bases from V and 3 from J, leaving 16 bases between them. The CDR3 sequence is CSARDPRGSRTDTQYF. The CDR3 nucleotides read TGCAGTGCTAGAGATCCCAGGGGCTCTCGGACAGATACGCAGTATTTT.

This chain links TRBV6-2 or TRBV6-3 with TRBJ1-1; no reliable D call. Between the trimmed V and J ends, which lost 8 bases and 5 bases, there was a span of 9 bases. The CDR3 spans 11 residues. Germline V gene lookup returns CDR1 MNHEY and CDR2 SVGEGT. This chain's CDR3 is CASCIGTEAFF. The CDR3 DNA follows: TGTGCCAGCTGTATTGGGACTGAAGCTTTCTTT.

The V call is TRBV29-1, the J call TRBJ2-7, with D possibly being TRBD1 or TRBD2 (5 bases each). The CDR3 has 13 amino acids. CDR1 is SQVTM and CDR2 is ANQGSEA in the germline V gene. Trimming took off 6 bases at V and 3 bases at J, with 15 bases between the two ends. In DNA, the CDR3 is TGCAGCGTGTACGCCGGGGCTCACTACGAGCAGTACTTC. As protein: CSVYAGAHYEQYF.

In its sample, this clonotype was seen a few times. The V gene is TRBV27, the J gene TRBJ2-7; D unresolved. V was clipped by 2 bases and J by 3 bases, with 8 bases between them. The CDR3 is made up of 13 amino acids. Germline assignment: CDR1 MNHEY and CDR2 SMNVEV (reference sequence). CDR3 protein: CASSLQVNYEQYF. CDR3 bases: TGTGCCAGCAGTTTACAGGTTAACTACGAGCAGTACTTC.

This sequence joins TRBV25-1 and TRBJ1-2, with D hard to call. V was cut by 5 bases and J by 4 bases, with 14 bases left in between. CDR1 and CDR2 (germline): MGHDK, SYGVNS. This CDR3 region has 14 residues. CDR3 protein: CASSSSRGGYGYTF. In DNA, the CDR3 is TGTGCCAGCAGTTCCTCCCGGGGAGGCTATGGCTACACCTTC.